The clone carrying this T cell receptor (beta chain) was found a few times. The sample belongs to a study of spatial heterogeneity in lung cancer. The length of the CDR3 is 12 residues. The V gene lost 7 bases and the J gene lost 3 bases, with 7 bases spanning the gap. CDR1 and CDR2 from the germline V gene are LNHDA and SQIVND (reference sequence). Each CDR3 protein gets one entry after TCRdb re-called the 5' RACE reads with MiXCR. The sample shows about 120,000 distinct CDR3 sequences, roughly a tenth of them seen only once. Time point in this sample: blood at routine non-recurrence follow-up after resection.

This receptor was identified in a female donor with early-stage non-small cell lung cancer. The sample in question was PBMCs, obtained at follow-up. V usage is TRBV19 and J usage is TRBJ1-3, with no clear D. CDR3 DNA sequence: TGTGCCAGTACCCCCGGTGGAAACACCATATATTTT. This gives the protein CASTPGGNTIYF.